The TCR beta chain described here comes from a study of identical twins. Study-level results: For cord blood, abundant beta clonotypes had fewer insertions, unlike memory repertoires, which showed none.

TCRdb used MiXCR to reprocess the 5' RACE reads, holding one entry per CDR3 protein. This table holds 1.5 million to 2 million distinct CDR3 sequences, less than 40% found once. The CDR3 spans 17 residues. V was trimmed by 6 bases and J by 2 bases, leaving 26 bases between them. CDR1 is DFQATT and CDR2 is SNEGSKA in the germline V gene (reference sequence). As regards this clonotype: Its target is not known.

The chain carries TRBV20-1 and TRBJ2-7; D gene ambiguous. The receptor's source is a newborn girl in good health. The specimen was cord blood. The CDR3 region has the DNA TGCAGTGCCACCTCGACGGGTCTCCTCGACGGTGCCTACGAGCAGTACTTC. Protein sequence: CSATSTGLLDGAYEQYF.